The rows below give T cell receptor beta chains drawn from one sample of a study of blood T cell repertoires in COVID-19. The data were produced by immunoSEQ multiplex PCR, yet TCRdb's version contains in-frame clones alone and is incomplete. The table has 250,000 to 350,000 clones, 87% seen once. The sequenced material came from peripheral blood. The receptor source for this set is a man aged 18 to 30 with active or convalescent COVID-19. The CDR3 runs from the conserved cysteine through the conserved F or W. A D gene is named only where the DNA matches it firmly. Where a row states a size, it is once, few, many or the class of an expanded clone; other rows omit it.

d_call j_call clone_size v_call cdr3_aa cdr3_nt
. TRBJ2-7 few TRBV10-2 CASTDPQGYEQYF TGCGCCAGCACTGATCCTCAGGGTTACGAGCAGTACTTC
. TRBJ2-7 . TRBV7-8 CASRTSGSLSYEQYF TGTGCCAGCAGAACAAGCGGGTCCTTATCCTACGAGCAGTACTTC
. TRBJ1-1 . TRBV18 CASSPAGGTEAFF TGTGCCAGCTCACCTGCGGGGGGTACTGAAGCTTTCTTT
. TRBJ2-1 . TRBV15 CATSRDLHVDEQFF TGTGCCACCAGCAGAGATTTACATGTCGATGAGCAGTTCTTC
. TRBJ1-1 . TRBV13 CASSLGQNAFF TGTGCCAGCAGCTTAGGGCAGAATGCTTTCTTT
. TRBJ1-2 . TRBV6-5 CASSQHGETYGYTF TGTGCCAGCAGCCAACACGGGGAGACCTATGGCTACACCTTC
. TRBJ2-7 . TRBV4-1 CASSQDLSRGLYEQYF TGCGCCAGCAGCCAAGATTTGTCGCGGGGGCTGTACGAGCAGTACTTC
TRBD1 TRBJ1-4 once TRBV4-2 CASSQGQGGEKLFF TGTGCCAGCAGCCAAGGACAGGGTGGGGAAAAACTGTTTTTT
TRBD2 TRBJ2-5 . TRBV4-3 CASSHRRGEGTQYF TGCGCCAGCAGCCACCGGCGGGGGGAAGGGACCCAGTACTTC
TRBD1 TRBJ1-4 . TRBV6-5 CASRDGTATNEKLFF TGTGCCAGCAGAGACGGGACAGCGACAAATGAAAAACTGTTTTTT
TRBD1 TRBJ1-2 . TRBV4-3 CASSQDLLGRGLLNYGYTF TGCGCCAGCAGCCAAGACCTACTAGGCAGGGGGCTCCTTAACTATGGCTACACCTTC
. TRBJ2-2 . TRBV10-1 CASSERRGHTGELFF TGCGCCAGCAGTGAGCGGCGGGGCCACACCGGGGAGCTGTTTTTT
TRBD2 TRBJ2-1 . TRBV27 CASRLAGGPLTYNEQFF TGTGCCAGCCGACTAGCGGGAGGGCCATTGACCTACAATGAGCAGTTCTTC
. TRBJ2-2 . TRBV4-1 CASSFRDTTNTGELFF TGCGCCAGCAGCTTCCGGGACACCACGAACACCGGGGAGCTGTTTTTT
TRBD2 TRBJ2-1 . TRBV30 CAGRGLAGGFYNEQFF TGTGCCGGGAGGGGGCTAGCGGGAGGGTTCTACAATGAGCAGTTCTTC
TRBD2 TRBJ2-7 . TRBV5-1 CASSPTSGAYEQYF TGCGCCAGCAGCCCGACTAGCGGTGCCTACGAGCAGTACTTC
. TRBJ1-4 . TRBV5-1 CASSFGSLATNEKLFF TGCGCCAGCAGCTTCGGGTCGCTAGCAACTAATGAAAAACTGTTTTTT
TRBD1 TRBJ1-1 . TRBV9 CASSVRDRGLLNTEAFF TGTGCCAGCAGCGTGCGGGACAGGGGGCTATTGAACACTGAAGCTTTCTTT
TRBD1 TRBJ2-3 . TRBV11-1 CASSARTGRTDTQYF TGTGCCAGCAGCGCAAGGACAGGCCGCACAGATACGCAGTATTTT
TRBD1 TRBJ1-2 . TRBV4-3 CASSQGQGYGYTF TGCGCCAGCAGCCAAGGACAGGGATATGGCTACACCTTC
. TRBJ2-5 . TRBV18 CASSPDRQETQYF TGTGCCAGCTCACCGGACAGACAAGAGACCCAGTACTTC
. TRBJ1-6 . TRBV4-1 CASSQAWQGYSPLHF TGCGCCAGCAGCCAAGCGTGGCAGGGGTATTCACCCCTCCACTTT
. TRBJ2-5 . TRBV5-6 CASSLVLQETQYF TGTGCCAGCAGCTTGGTCCTCCAAGAGACCCAGTACTTC
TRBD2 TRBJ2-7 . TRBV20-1 CSASQSLAANYEQYF TGCAGTGCTAGTCAATCACTAGCGGCGAACTACGAGCAGTACTTC
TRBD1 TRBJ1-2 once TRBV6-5 CASSYQGADYGYTF TGTGCCAGCAGTTACCAGGGGGCGGACTATGGCTACACCTTC
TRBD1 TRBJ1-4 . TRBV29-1 CSAQGALNEKLFF TGCAGCGCACAGGGGGCGCTTAATGAAAAACTGTTTTTT
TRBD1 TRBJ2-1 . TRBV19 CATGPRGTYNEQFF TGTGCCACTGGGCCCAGGGGGACCTACAATGAGCAGTTCTTC
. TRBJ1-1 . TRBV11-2 CASSLGLIAFF TGTGCCAGCAGTTTAGGGCTCATCGCTTTCTTT
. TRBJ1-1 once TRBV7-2 CASSPGMNTEAFF TGTGCCAGCAGCCCCGGGATGAACACTGAAGCTTTCTTT
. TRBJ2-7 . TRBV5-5 CASSLVSSQYF TGTGCCAGCAGCTTGGTTTCTTCTCAGTACTTC
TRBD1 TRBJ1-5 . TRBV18 CASSRQGNQPQHF TGTGCCAGCTCACGACAGGGAAATCAGCCCCAGCATTTT
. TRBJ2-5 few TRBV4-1 CASSQEGQLLAQYF TGCGCCAGCAGCCAGGAGGGACAGCTACTCGCCCAGTACTTC
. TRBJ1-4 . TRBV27 CASSLGRGGEKLFF TGTGCCAGCAGTTTGGGTAGGGGTGGGGAAAAACTGTTTTTT
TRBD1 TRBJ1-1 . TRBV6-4 CASRVNPFGTENTEAFF TGTGCCAGCAGAGTGAACCCCTTTGGGACAGAGAACACTGAAGCTTTCTTT
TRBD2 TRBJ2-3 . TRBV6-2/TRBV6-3 CASSYSAGVDTDTQYF TGTGCCAGCAGTTACTCAGCGGGAGTAGACACAGATACGCAGTATTTT
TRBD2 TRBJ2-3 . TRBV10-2 CASSDGLAGATTDTQYF TGCGCCAGCAGTGACGGACTAGCGGGGGCCACCACAGATACGCAGTATTTT
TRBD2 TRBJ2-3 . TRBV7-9 CASALGAGGPTDTQYF TGTGCCAGCGCCTTGGGGGCGGGGGGGCCAACAGATACGCAGTATTTT
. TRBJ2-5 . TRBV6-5 CASRRVPGGGDQYF TGTGCCAGCAGACGCGTCCCAGGGGGAGGAGACCAGTACTTC
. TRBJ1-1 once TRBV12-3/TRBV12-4 CASSFDSRTEAFF TGTGCCAGCAGTTTTGACAGTCGCACTGAAGCTTTCTTT
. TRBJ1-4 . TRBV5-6 CASSLYQADREKLFF TGTGCCAGCAGCTTGTATCAGGCAGACCGTGAAAAACTGTTTTTT
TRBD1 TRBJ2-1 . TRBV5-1 CASSLAVTGVHEQFF TGCGCCAGCAGCTTGGCGGTGACAGGGGTCCATGAGCAGTTCTTC
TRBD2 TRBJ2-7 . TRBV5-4 CASSYTGGPGEEQYF TGTGCCAGCAGCTATACGGGAGGGCCTGGAGAAGAGCAGTACTTC